This T cell receptor beta chain derives from a study of blood T cell repertoires in COVID-19 (dated by TCRdb to the early 2020s). For the wider study: The collaborator samples originated in the United States, Italy and Spain and spanned the acute and convalescent phases of COVID-19. Deeply sampled blood TCRbeta repertoires from subjects exposed to, actively infected with, or recovered from COVID-19 were included in the dataset. HLA class I and class II types, where available, came from metadata supplied by the sample provider rather than from assay-based typing. The samples were drawn from the first 160 participants of the ongoing ImmuneRACE study and from more than 1,000 subjects provided by 6 global collaborators. Nearly every sample came with metadata listing a de-identified subject ID, COVID-19 status, age in years and sex. The prospective study material was composed of cDNA or gDNA derived from T cells, B-cell-depleted T cells, or PBMCs. The repertoires were released in a freely available public database intended as a resource for research on the immune response to SARS-CoV-2.

The immunoSEQ Assay, a bias-controlled multiplex PCR, was used to amplify TCRbeta CDR3 regions from genomic DNA. The source study handled its data this way. Nucleated cell counts per sample were estimated from amplification of reference gene primers within the assay. To quantify the absolute abundance of each unique TCRbeta CDR3 rearrangement, sequence reads were collapsed and filtered. For each sample, productive Simpson clonality was calculated by taking the square root of Simpson's diversity index across productive rearrangements. TCRdb's version of the immuneACCESS table is confined to in-frame rearrangements and falls short of the full clone set. An unresolved V gene accounts for under half of the shortfall where checked; the remainder is of unknown origin. The V and J calls and clone size were taken over from that table, and D and trimming were inferred from the DNA. For this sample there are about 130,000 clones; roughly 79% appear just once. Jointly, the top ten make up 10% to 14% of the sample.

Beyond this particular receptor, the publication reports: How much clinical and demographic metadata was included differed by source and by participant, and the metadata was provided uncurated.

For this clone: Its target antigen remains unknown. Base qualities are not provided; no much larger clone lies one nucleotide away.

Collaborating institutions collected whole blood in K2EDTA tubes following their own protocols. For TCRbeta analysis, collaborators shipped samples in one of three forms: frozen whole blood, isolated PBMCs, or DNA extracted from either of those sample types. The CDR1 and CDR2 encoded by the germline V gene are SGHVS and FQNEAQ. The CDR3 starts with the cysteine, ends with the phenylalanine, and has 15 residues. The sequence is cut down to CDR3 DNA, 45 bases in frame from base 1. For this chain, trimming is 5 bases at the V end and 9 bases at the J end, and the number of junction bases without a gene match is 12.

This chain joins TRBV7-8 to TRBJ2-4; the junction holds 8 bases that match TRBD1. The sequenced material came from peripheral blood. The source of this sequence is a human donor in a cohort sampled during active COVID-19. In nucleotides, the sequence is TGTGCCAGCAGCATGGACAGGGTATTTCCAACCATTCAGTACTTC. Its protein reads: CASSMDRVFPTIQYF.